Given below is one T cell receptor beta chain in context. These data are taken from a study of control samples from healthy donors and cancer patients. Some clones are missing from TCRdb's copy, which holds only in-frame ones; the method was immunoSEQ multiplex PCR. The table shows 95,000 to 100,000 clones, with roughly 78% occurring only once. Deletions cut 1 base from V and 3 bases from J, with 7 bases between. The CDR3 runs to 14 residues. CDR1 and CDR2 from the germline V gene are SEHNR and FQNEAQ (reference sequence). This receptor was taken from a man between 60 and 75 years old in good health. The V and J genes are TRBV7-9 and TRBJ1-5; D gene ambiguous. The specimen was blood. CDR3 amino acids: CASSLGSDNQPQHF. The CDR3 nucleotides are TGTGCCAGCAGCTTAGGGTCGGACAATCAGCCCCAGCATTTT.